This TCR beta chain was identified during a study of T cell responses to AZD1222 COVID-19 vaccine. Profiled with immunoSEQ multiplex PCR; TCRdb holds only in-frame clones, not every one. The sample carries over 130,000 clones, approximately 92% recorded once. The V and J ends lost 7 bases and 14 bases, in that order; junction bases with no gene match: 15. The CDR3 covers 14 residues. The V gene's germline CDR1 is SGHRS and CDR2 YFSETQ. The chain joins TRBV5-1 to TRBJ1-6; 7 nucleotides agree with TRBD1. The sample here was peripheral blood, taken on day 0 of AZD1222 vaccination. This sequence originates from an adult in good health. CDR3 coding DNA: TGCGCCAGCCAATGGACAGGCGGCCGAGGGGCCCTCCACTTT. It translates to CASQWTGGRGALHF.